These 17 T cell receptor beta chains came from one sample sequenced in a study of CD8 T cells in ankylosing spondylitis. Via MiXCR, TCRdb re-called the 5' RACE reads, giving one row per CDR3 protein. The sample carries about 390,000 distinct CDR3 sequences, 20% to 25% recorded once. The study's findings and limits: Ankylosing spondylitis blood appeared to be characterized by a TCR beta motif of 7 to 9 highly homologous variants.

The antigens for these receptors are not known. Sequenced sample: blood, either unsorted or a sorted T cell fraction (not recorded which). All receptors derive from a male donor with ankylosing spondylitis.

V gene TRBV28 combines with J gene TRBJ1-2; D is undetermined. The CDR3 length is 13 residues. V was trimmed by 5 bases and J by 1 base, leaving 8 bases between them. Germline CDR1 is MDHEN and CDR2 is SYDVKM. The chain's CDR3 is CASSGPINYGYTF. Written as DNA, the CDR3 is TGTGCCAGCAGTGGTCCGATTAACTATGGCTACACCTTC.

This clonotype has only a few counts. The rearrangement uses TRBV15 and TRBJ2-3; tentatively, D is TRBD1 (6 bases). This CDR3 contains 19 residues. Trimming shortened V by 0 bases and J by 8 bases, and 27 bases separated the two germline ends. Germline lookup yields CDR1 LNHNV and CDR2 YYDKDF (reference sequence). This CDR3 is CATSRDQFWGRAQPGTQYF. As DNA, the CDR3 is TGTGCCACCAGCAGAGATCAATTCTGGGGGCGCGCGCAGCCCGGTACGCAGTATTTT.

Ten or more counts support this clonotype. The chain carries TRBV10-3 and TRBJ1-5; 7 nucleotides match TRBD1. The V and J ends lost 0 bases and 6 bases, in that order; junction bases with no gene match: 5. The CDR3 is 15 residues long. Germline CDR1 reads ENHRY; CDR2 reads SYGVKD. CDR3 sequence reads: CAISESRQGGQPQHF. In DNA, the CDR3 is TGTGCCATCAGTGAGTCGAGACAGGGTGGTCAGCCCCAGCATTTT.

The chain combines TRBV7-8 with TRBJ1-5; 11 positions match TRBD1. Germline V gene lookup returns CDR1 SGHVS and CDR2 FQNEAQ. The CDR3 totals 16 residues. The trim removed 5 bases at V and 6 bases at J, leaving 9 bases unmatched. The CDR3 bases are TGTGCCAGCAGCCTAGGACAGGGGGCGATTCCTCAGCCCCAGCATTTT. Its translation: CASSLGQGAIPQPQHF.

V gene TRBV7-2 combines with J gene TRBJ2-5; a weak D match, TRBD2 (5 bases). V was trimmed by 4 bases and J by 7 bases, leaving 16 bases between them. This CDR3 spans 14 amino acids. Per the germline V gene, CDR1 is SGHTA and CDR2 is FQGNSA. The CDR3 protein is CASSWRGRSRTQYF. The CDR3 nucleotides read TGTGCCAGCAGCTGGCGAGGGCGCTCAAGGACCCAGTACTTC.

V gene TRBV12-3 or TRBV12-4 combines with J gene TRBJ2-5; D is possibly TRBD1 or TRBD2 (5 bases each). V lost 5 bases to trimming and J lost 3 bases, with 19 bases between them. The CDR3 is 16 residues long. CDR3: CASSTGPRTGKETQYF. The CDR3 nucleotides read TGTGCCAGCAGTACGGGACCGAGAACGGGAAAAGAGACCCAGTACTTC.

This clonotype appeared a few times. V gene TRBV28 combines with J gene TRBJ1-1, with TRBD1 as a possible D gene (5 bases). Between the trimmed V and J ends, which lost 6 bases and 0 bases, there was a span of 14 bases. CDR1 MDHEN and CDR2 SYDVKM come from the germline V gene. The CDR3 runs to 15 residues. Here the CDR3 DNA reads TGTGCCAGCAGAGGTGGGGGTTATATGAACACTGAAGCTTTCTTT. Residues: CASRGGGYMNTEAFF.

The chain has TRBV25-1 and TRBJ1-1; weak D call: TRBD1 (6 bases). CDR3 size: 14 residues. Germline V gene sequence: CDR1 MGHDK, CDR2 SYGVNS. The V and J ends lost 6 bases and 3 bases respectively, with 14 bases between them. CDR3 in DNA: TGTGCCAGCAGAGCCACAGGGCGGGACACTGAAGCTTTCTTT. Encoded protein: CASRATGRDTEAFF.

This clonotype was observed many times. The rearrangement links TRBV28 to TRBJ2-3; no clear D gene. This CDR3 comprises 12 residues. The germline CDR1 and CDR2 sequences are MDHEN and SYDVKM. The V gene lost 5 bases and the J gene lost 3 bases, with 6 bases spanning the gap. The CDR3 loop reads CASSATTDTQYF. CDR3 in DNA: TGTGCCAGCAGTGCTACAACAGATACGCAGTATTTT.

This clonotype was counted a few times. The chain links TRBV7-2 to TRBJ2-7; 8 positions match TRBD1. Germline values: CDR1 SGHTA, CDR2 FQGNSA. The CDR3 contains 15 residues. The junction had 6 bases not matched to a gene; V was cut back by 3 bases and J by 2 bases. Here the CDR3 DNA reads TGTGCCAGCAGCTTGCGACAGGGGCATACCTACGAGCAGTACTTC. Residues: CASSLRQGHTYEQYF.

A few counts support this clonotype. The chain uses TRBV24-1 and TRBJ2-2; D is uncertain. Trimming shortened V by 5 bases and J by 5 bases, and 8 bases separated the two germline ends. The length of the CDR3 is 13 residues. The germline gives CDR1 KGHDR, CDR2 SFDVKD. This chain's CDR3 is CATSVRRTGELFF. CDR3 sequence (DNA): TGTGCCACCAGTGTTCGGCGAACCGGGGAGCTGTTTTTT.

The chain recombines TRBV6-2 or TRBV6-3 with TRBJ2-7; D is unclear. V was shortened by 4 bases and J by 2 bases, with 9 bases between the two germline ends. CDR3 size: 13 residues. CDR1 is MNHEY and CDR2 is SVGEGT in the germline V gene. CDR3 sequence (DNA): TGTGCCAGCAGTTTCCGACGGCCCTACGAGCAGTACTTC. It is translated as CASSFRRPYEQYF.

CDR3 sequence (DNA): TGCGCCAGCAGCTCTGTAGCGGGAGGAGGGGCAGATACGCAGTATTTT. Translation: CASSSVAGGGADTQYF. This chain links TRBV5-1 with TRBJ2-3; 10 bases are a match to TRBD2. Looked up from germline, CDR1 is SGHRS and CDR2 is YFSETQ. The CDR3 runs 16 residues. After removal of 3 bases from V and 4 bases from J, the junction contained 8 bases not matched to a gene.

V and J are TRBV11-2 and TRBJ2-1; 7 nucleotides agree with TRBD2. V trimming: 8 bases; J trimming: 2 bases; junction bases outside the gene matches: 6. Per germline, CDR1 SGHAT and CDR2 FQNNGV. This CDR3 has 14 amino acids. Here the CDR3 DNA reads TGTGCCAGCTTGGGGGGGGTAACCTACAATGAGCAGTTCTTC. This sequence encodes CASLGGVTYNEQFF.

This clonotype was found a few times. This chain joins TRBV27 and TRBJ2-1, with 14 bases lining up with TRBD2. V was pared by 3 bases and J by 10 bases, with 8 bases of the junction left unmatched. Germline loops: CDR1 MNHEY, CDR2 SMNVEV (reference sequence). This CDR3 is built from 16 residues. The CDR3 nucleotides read TGTGCCAGCAGTTTCCTCGGACTAGCGGGAGGAGGGGAGCAGTTCTTC. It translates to CASSFLGLAGGGEQFF.

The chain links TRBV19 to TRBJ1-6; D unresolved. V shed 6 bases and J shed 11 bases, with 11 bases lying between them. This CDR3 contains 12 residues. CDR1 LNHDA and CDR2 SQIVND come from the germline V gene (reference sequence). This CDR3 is CASSPRAAPLHF. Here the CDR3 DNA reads TGTGCCAGTAGCCCTCGGGCGGCACCCCTCCACTTT.

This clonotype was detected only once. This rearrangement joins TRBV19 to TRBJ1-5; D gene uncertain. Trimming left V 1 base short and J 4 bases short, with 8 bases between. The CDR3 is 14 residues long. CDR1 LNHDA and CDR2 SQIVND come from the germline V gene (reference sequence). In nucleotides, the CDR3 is TGTGCCAGTAGTATAGGGGGAACTAATCAGCCCCAGCATTTT. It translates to CASSIGGTNQPQHF.